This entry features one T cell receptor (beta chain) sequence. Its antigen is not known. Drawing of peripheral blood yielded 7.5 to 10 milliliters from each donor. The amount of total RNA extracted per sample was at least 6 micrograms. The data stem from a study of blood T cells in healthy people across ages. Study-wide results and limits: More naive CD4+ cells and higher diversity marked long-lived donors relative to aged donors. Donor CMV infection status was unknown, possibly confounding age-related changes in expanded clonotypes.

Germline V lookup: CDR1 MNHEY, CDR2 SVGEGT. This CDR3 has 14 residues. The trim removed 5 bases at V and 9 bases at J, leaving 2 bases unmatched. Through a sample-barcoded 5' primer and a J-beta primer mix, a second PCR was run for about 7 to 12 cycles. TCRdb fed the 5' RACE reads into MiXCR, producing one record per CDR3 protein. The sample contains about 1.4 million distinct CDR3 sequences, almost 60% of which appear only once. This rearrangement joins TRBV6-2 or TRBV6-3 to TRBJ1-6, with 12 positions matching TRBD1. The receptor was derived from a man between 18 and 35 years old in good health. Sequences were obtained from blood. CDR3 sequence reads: CASSPGQGASPLHF. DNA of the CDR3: TGTGCCAGCAGTCCGGGACAGGGGGCTTCACCCCTCCACTTT.